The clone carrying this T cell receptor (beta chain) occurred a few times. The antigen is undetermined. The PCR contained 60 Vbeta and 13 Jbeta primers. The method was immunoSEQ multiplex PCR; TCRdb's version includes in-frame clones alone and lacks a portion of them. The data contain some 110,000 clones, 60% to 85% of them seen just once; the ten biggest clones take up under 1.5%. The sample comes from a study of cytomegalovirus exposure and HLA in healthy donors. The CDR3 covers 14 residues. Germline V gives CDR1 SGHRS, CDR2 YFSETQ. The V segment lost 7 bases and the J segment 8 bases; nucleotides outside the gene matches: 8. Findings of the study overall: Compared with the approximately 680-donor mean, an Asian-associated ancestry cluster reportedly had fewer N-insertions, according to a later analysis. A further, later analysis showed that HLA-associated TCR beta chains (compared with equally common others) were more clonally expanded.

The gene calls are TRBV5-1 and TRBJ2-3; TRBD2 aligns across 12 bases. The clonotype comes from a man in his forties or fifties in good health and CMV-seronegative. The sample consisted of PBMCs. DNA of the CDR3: TGCGCCAGCGCTAGCGGGGGGGTCGTCGGTACGCAGTATTTT. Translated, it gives CASASGGVVGTQYF.